This TCR beta chain was observed in a study of blood T cell repertoires in COVID-19. Study-wide context: Specimens from acute and convalescent COVID-19 originated in the United States, Italy and Spain. Nucleic acid was either cDNA or gDNA, and it came from T cells, B-cell-depleted T cells, or PBMCs.

As processed by the authors: Cell counts per sample came from amplifying reference gene primers. Only in-frame clones appear in the TCRdb table, and some are missing; sequencing was by immunoSEQ multiplex PCR. That table supplies the V and J calls and clone size; D and trimming were determined from the DNA. The top ten hold roughly 13% of the sample, which has about 200,000 clones, 70% to 85% seen once. Germline lookup yields CDR1 LNHDA and CDR2 SQIVND (reference sequence). Trimming took 5 bases from V and 1 from J; bases not matched to a gene: 10. This CDR3 has 16 amino acids. The origin of this receptor is a human donor in a cohort sampled during active COVID-19. Sequenced sample: peripheral blood. The V gene is TRBV19, the J gene TRBJ2-5, with 7 positions matching TRBD2. Here the CDR3 reads CASSPWGGRTQETQYF. CDR3 nucleotide sequence: TGTGCCAGTAGTCCTTGGGGGGGGAGGACCCAAGAGACCCAGTACTTC.